The 18 T cell receptor beta chains below were found in one sample sequenced in a study of immune characteristics of hereditary and idiopathic chronic pancreatitis. Libraries were made using the immunoSEQ multiplex PCR assay. TCRdb's version of the immuneACCESS table is confined to in-frame rearrangements and falls short of the full clone set. An unresolved V gene accounts for under half of the shortfall where checked; the remainder is of unknown origin. Recorded for this sample are about 280 clones; more than 60% of them occurred a single time. The top ten clonotypes cover about 39% of the sample. The sample was pancreas tissue. These receptors were taken from a human donor who was a deceased organ donor serving as a healthy control.

The chain employs TRBV6-5 and TRBJ2-7; 9 positions agree with TRBD2. This CDR3 has 13 residues. Germline-derived CDR1 and CDR2 are MNHEY and SVGAGI. V shed 11 bases and J 7 bases; nucleotides not matched to a gene: 12. The CDR3 protein is CAASSGSKGEQYF. The CDR3 nucleotides are TGTGCCGCTAGTAGCGGGAGTAAGGGGGAGCAGTACTTC.

The J gene is TRBJ2-7, the V gene TRBV7-8, with D possibly called TRBD1 or TRBD2 (5 bases each). The CDR3 totals 13 residues. Looked up from germline, CDR1 is SGHVS and CDR2 is FQNEAQ. The V and J ends lost 5 bases and 6 bases respectively, with 14 bases between them. The DNA of the CDR3 is TGTGCCAGCAGCCTCGAGTTGGGGGTCGAGCAGTACTTC. Its translation is CASSLELGVEQYF. Combining the CDR3 with reference TRBV7-8 and TRBJ2-7 gives the whole variable domain GAGVSQSPRYKVAKRGQDVALRCDPISGHVSLFWYQQALGQGPEFLTYFQNEAQLDKSGLPSDRFFAERPEGSVSTLKIQRTQQEDSAVYLCASSLELGVEQYFGPGTRLTVT.

Note on this clone: The same CDR3 is also encoded by other DNA sequences in this sample. The chain recombines TRBV5-6 with TRBJ1-1, with 7 nucleotides matching TRBD1. CDR3 length: 16 residues. Germline CDR1 is SGHDT and CDR2 is YYEEEE. With V trimmed by 1 base and J by 2 bases, 8 bases remained unmatched. Written as DNA, the CDR3 is TGTGCCAGCAGCTTGTTTGGGCAGGGGGGAAACACTGAAGCTTTCTTT. Protein product: CASSLFGQGGNTEAFF.

This clone has a single count. The chain recombines TRBV2 with TRBJ2-1, with 11 bases fitting TRBD2. The CDR3 consists of 16 residues. CDR1 is SNHLY and CDR2 is FYNNEI in the germline V gene. Losses at the gene ends were 6 bases for V and 4 bases for J; bases not matched to a gene: 8. DNA for the CDR3: TGTGCCAGCAGCCCTGGGACTAGCGGAGGATACAATGAGCAGTTCTTC. Residues: CASSPGTSGGYNEQFF.

The V and J genes are TRBV7-8 and TRBJ2-1; 8 bases are shared with TRBD2. V was clipped by 7 bases and J by 3 bases; unmatched bases: 8. Germline values: CDR1 SGHVS, CDR2 FQNEAQ. The CDR3 sequence is 15 residues long. This chain's CDR3 is CASNLGGGNYNEQFF. DNA for the CDR3: TGTGCCAGCAACCTCGGGGGGGGGAACTACAATGAGCAGTTCTTC.

This clone was picked up a small number of times. The V and J genes are TRBV20-1 and TRBJ2-1, with D unclear. V was trimmed by 7 bases and J by 6 bases, leaving 10 bases between them. CDR1 and CDR2 (germline): DFQATT, SNEGSKA (reference sequence). The CDR3 totals 11 residues. CDR3 region: CSVPGPNEQFF. The CDR3 DNA sequence: TGCAGTGTTCCGGGCCCCAATGAGCAGTTCTTC.

J is TRBJ1-6 and V is TRBV27, with TRBD1 matching over 7 bases. This CDR3 is 15 amino acids long. Germline V gene data show CDR1 as MNHEY and CDR2 as SMNVEV (reference sequence). Germline trimming cut 3 bases from V and 6 bases from J; bases unmatched to any gene: 5. CDR3 DNA sequence: TGTGCCAGCAGTTTGGCGGGACAGATTAATTCACCCCTCCACTTT. As protein: CASSLAGQINSPLHF.

This chain joins TRBV27 and TRBJ1-1; 7 bases fit TRBD1. Germline CDR1 and CDR2: MNHEY and SMNVEV (reference sequence). Trimming removed 5 bases from V and 1 base from J; junction bases left unmatched: 4. The CDR3 contains 14 residues. CDR3 amino acids: CASSPGTANTEAFF. The CDR3 nucleotides are TGTGCCAGCAGTCCAGGGACAGCGAACACTGAAGCTTTCTTT.

This chain joins TRBV7-2 and TRBJ1-1, with D tentatively TRBD1 (5 bases). The CDR3 is 14 amino acids. Trimming stripped 6 bases from V and 3 bases from J, with 14 bases between. Germline-derived CDR1 and CDR2 are SGHTA and FQGNSA. The CDR3 region is CASRSQGSDTEAFF. CDR3 DNA sequence: TGTGCCAGCAGGTCTCAGGGATCGGACACTGAAGCTTTCTTT.

The gene calls are TRBV5-6 and TRBJ2-1; D remains unclear. Trimming cost V 3 bases and J 3 bases, with 13 bases left between them. CDR3 size: 15 residues. In germline, CDR1 is SGHDT, CDR2 YYEEEE. In DNA form, the CDR3 reads TGTGCCAGCAGCTCCGTGGCGCGGATCTACAATGAGCAGTTCTTC. Its translation is CASSSVARIYNEQFF.

The chain couples TRBV7-3 to TRBJ2-1; a weak D match, TRBD2 (5 bases). The germline gives CDR1 SGHTA, CDR2 FQGTGA. Between the trimmed V and J ends, which lost 5 bases and 5 bases, there was a span of 13 bases. This CDR3 has 14 residues. CDR3 loop: CASSPYRGNNEQFF. As DNA, the CDR3 is TGTGCCAGCAGCCCTTACAGAGGGAACAATGAGCAGTTCTTC.

The chain employs TRBV6-1 and TRBJ1-2; 8 positions match TRBD1. The trim removed 0 bases at V and 7 bases at J, leaving 4 bases unmatched. CDR1 and CDR2 (germline): MNHNS, SASEGT. The CDR3 runs to 14 residues. The CDR3: CASSEADRVPGYTF. CDR3 in DNA: TGTGCCAGCAGTGAAGCGGACAGGGTACCTGGCTACACCTTC.

This clone was recorded once. The V and J genes are TRBV19 and TRBJ2-5; 7 bases line up with TRBD1. J was trimmed by 6 bases and V by 1 base; bases with no gene match: 2. Germline V gene sequence: CDR1 LNHDA, CDR2 SQIVND (reference sequence). The CDR3 runs 13 residues. CDR3 residues: CASSIGQGQTQYF. DNA of the CDR3: TGTGCCAGTAGTATAGGACAGGGACAGACCCAGTACTTC. The full variable domain, its missing parts supplied by reference TRBV19 and TRBJ2-5, is DGGITQSPKYLFRKEGQNVTLSCEQNLNHDAMYWYRQDPGQGLRLIYYSQIVNDFQKGDIAEGYSVSREKKESFPLTVTSAQKNPTAFYLCASSIGQGQTQYFGPGTRLLVL.

The chain links TRBV5-1 to TRBJ1-1, with D hard to call. V lost 5 bases and J 1 base, leaving 3 bases between the germline ends. Germline lookup yields CDR1 SGHRS and CDR2 YFSETQ. The CDR3 contains 11 residues. The CDR3 loop reads CASRGNTEAFF. The CDR3 DNA reads TGCGCCAGCAGAGGGAACACTGAAGCTTTCTTT.

The rearrangement links TRBV15 to TRBJ1-1; perhaps TRBD1 as D (6 bases). CDR1 LNHNV and CDR2 YYDKDF come from the germline V gene (reference sequence). The CDR3 length is 13 residues. Between the trimmed V and J ends, which lost 10 bases and 4 bases, there was a span of 16 bases. CDR3 DNA: TGTGCCATACGACGGGCGGGGGCCACTGAAGCTTTCTTT. This codes for CAIRRAGATEAFF. The full variable domain, in which reference TRBV15 and TRBJ1-1 provide the parts outside the CDR3, is DAMVIQNPRYQVTQFGKPVTLSCSQTLNHNVMYWYQQKSSQAPKLLFHYYDKDFNNEADTPDNFQSRRPNTSFCFLDIRSPGLGDTAMYLCAIRRAGATEAFFGQGTRLTVV.

This chain connects TRBV5-1 to TRBJ2-7, with D possibly being TRBD1 (6 bases). Trimming cost V 4 bases and J 2 bases, with 16 bases left between them. The CDR3 runs to 15 residues. Germline values: CDR1 SGHRS, CDR2 YFSETQ. As DNA, the CDR3 is TGCGCCAGCAGCATACTGACAGGCCTAACCTACGAGCAGTACTTC. Protein: CASSILTGLTYEQYF.

This clone was seen once. This sequence joins TRBV5-6 and TRBJ1-1, with TRBD1 matching 9 bases. Germline trimming cut 2 bases from V and 4 bases from J; bases unmatched to any gene: 6. The CDR3 covers 15 residues. In germline, CDR1 is SGHDT, CDR2 YYEEEE. CDR3 region: CASSFGTGISTEAFF. In nucleotides, the CDR3 is TGTGCCAGCAGCTTTGGGACAGGGATTAGCACTGAAGCTTTCTTT. The entire variable domain, with the rest obtained from reference TRBV5-6 and TRBJ1-1, is as follows: DAGVTQSPTHLIKTRGQQVTLRCSPKSGHDTVSWYQQALGQGPQFIFQYYEEEERQRGNFPDRFSGHQFPNYSSELNVNALLLGDSALYLCASSFGTGISTEAFFGQGTRLTVV.

In its sample, this clone was seen a few times. The chain couples TRBV6-2 or TRBV6-3 to TRBJ2-5; 9 bases are shared with TRBD2. With V trimmed by 0 bases and J by 1 base, 6 bases remained unmatched. Germline CDR1 reads MNHEY; CDR2 reads SVGEGT. The CDR3 length is 17 residues. CDR3 sequence: CASSYSIQAGGQETQYF. Written as DNA, the CDR3 is TGTGCCAGCAGTTACTCGATACAAGCGGGGGGCCAAGAGACCCAGTACTTC.